The 32 T cell receptor beta chains given below trace back to one sample, sequenced in a study of spatial heterogeneity in lung cancer. Via MiXCR, TCRdb re-called the 5' RACE reads, giving one row per CDR3 protein. The sample comprises approximately 39,000 distinct CDR3 sequences, more than 6.5% of which are singletons, and approximately 8.8% rests with the top ten. The time point was: blood at routine non-recurrence follow-up after resection. The material was PBMCs, obtained at follow-up. Receptor source: a male donor with early-stage non-small cell lung cancer.

The chain uses TRBV20-1 and TRBJ2-7; a possible D gene is TRBD1 (6 bases). Looked up from germline, CDR1 is DFQATT and CDR2 is SNEGSKA (reference sequence). This CDR3 contains 12 residues. V lost 4 bases, J lost 1 base, and 8 bases lay in between. The CDR3 DNA is TGCAGTGCTAAGGGGGATTCCTACGAGCAGTACTTC. It translates to CSAKGDSYEQYF.

This clonotype showed up many times. V usage is TRBV6-2 or TRBV6-3 and J usage is TRBJ2-2; D is uncertain. V was shortened by 7 bases and J by 3 bases, with 9 bases between the two germline ends. The V gene's germline CDR1 is MNHEY and CDR2 SVGEGT. The CDR3 loop spans 13 amino acids. The CDR3 DNA is TGTGCCAGCAAGACTTCTCACACCGGGGAGCTGTTTTTT. It codes for CASKTSHTGELFF.

This clonotype was counted many times. The chain joins TRBV7-9 to TRBJ1-2; possibly TRBD1 for D (5 bases). Trimming pared 10 bases from V and 5 bases from J, leaving 11 bases between. The CDR3 contains 11 residues. Germline V gene lookup returns CDR1 SEHNR and CDR2 FQNEAQ (reference sequence). For the CDR3, the DNA is TGTGCCAATCGGGGGATATATGGCTACACCTTC. Residues: CANRGIYGYTF.

This clonotype was seen at least ten times. This chain links TRBV13 with TRBJ1-2; TRBD1 matches 7 bases. The CDR3 consists of 14 residues. Germline trimming cut 5 bases from V and 4 bases from J; bases unmatched to any gene: 7. Per germline, CDR1 PRHDT and CDR2 FYEKMQ (reference sequence). The CDR3: CASSPGQDPYGYTF. CDR3 bases: TGTGCCAGCAGCCCCGGACAGGACCCCTATGGCTACACCTTC.

This clonotype was observed many times. The chain uses TRBV10-3 and TRBJ2-7, with unresolved D. There are 13 residues in the CDR3. Trimming removed 7 bases at V and 0 bases at J, with 10 bases between. Germline values: CDR1 ENHRY, CDR2 SYGVKD. CDR3 region: CAITSDRSYEQYF. The CDR3 coding sequence is TGTGCCATCACTTCCGACCGCTCCTACGAGCAGTACTTC.

This clonotype was recorded at least ten times. The rearrangement uses TRBV6-5 and TRBJ1-2; 7 nucleotides agree with TRBD1. Germline CDR1 MNHEY, CDR2 SVGAGI. This CDR3 is built from 13 residues. V lost 6 bases and J lost 2; bases outside the gene matches: 3. This CDR3 reads CASSLDRNYGYTF. The CDR3 bases are TGTGCCAGCAGCCTGGACAGGAACTATGGCTACACCTTC.

This clonotype was seen many times. The V and J genes are TRBV5-1 and TRBJ2-7, with 9 positions matching TRBD2. The CDR3 contains 15 residues. The V gene's germline CDR1 is SGHRS and CDR2 YFSETQ. V lost 3 bases and J lost 7; bases outside the gene matches: 11. The DNA of the CDR3 is TGCGCCAGCAGCTCCGGGGAGCGGGGGGCGTATGAGCAGTACTTC. Translating gives CASSSGERGAYEQYF. Looking up the rest from reference TRBV5-1 and TRBJ2-7 gives the full variable domain: KAGVTQTPRYLIKTRGQQVTLSCSPISGHRSVSWYQQTPGQGLQFLFEYFSETQRNKGNFPGRFSGRQFSNSRSEMNVSTLELGDSALYLCASSSGERGAYEQYFGPGTRLTVT.

The table lists this clonotype with a few counts. The chain is built from TRBV20-1 and TRBJ1-2; D call uncertain. V was trimmed by 0 bases and J by 8 bases, leaving 10 bases between them. The germline CDR1 and CDR2 sequences are DFQATT and SNEGSKA (reference sequence). The CDR3 extends over 12 amino acids. CDR3 sequence (DNA): TGCAGTGCTAGAGATCCGGGCGAAGGCTACACCTTC. As protein: CSARDPGEGYTF.

Ten or more counts support this clonotype. The rearrangement uses TRBV6-6 and TRBJ2-2, with unresolved D. Germline V lookup: CDR1 MNHNY, CDR2 SVGAGI (reference sequence). Trimming took off 2 bases at V and 2 bases at J, with 6 bases between the two ends. The CDR3 is made up of 14 amino acids. CDR3 in amino acids: CASSYNTNTGELFF. Written as DNA, the CDR3 is TGTGCCAGCAGTTACAACACCAACACCGGGGAGCTGTTTTTT.

Concerning this clonotype itself: A much larger clone differs from this one at a single base, so this may be a read error. This chain connects TRBV11-2 to TRBJ2-7; D is ambiguous. The CDR3 is made up of 12 amino acids. The germline CDR1 and CDR2 sequences are SGHAT and FQNNGV. CDR3 coding DNA: TGTGTCAGCAGCAACTCCTCCTACGAGCAGTACTTC. It codes for CVSSNSSYEQYF.

There are many counts of this clonotype. This chain joins TRBV7-9 and TRBJ2-7; no clear D gene. CDR3 size: 15 residues. Germline lookup yields CDR1 SEHNR and CDR2 FQNEAQ (reference sequence). Trimming left V 5 bases short and J 6 bases short, with 20 bases between. The CDR3, as DNA: TGTGCCAGCAGCGATCCGGAGACTGCGATTTCCGAGCAGTACTTC. It specifies CASSDPETAISEQYF.

J is TRBJ1-1 and V is TRBV9; D unresolved. This CDR3 comprises 17 residues. Germline values: CDR1 SGDLS, CDR2 YYNGEE. V was cut by 0 bases and J by 6 bases, with 21 bases left in between. The CDR3 is CASSVAGGPGRSAEAFF. The CDR3 DNA follows: TGTGCCAGCAGCGTAGCTGGCGGACCGGGGAGGAGCGCTGAAGCTTTCTTT.

This clonotype was picked up many times. The V and J genes are TRBV5-1 and TRBJ2-5; D may be TRBD1 or TRBD2 (5 bases each). The germline V gene has CDR1 SGHRS and CDR2 YFSETQ. V dropped 4 bases and J dropped 1 base, with 17 bases sitting between them. The CDR3 extends over 16 amino acids. The chain's CDR3 is CASSLGLPGSQETQYF. CDR3 nucleotides: TGCGCCAGCAGCCTGGGGCTCCCGGGGTCCCAAGAGACCCAGTACTTC.

This clonotype has a count of ten or more. The chain links TRBV11-2 to TRBJ1-2, with D possibly TRBD1 on 5 matching bases. This CDR3 is built from 13 residues. CDR1 and CDR2 (germline): SGHAT, FQNNGV. V was pared by 3 bases and J by 4 bases, with 9 bases between. CDR3 sequence: CASSLGLLYGYTF. CDR3 coding DNA: TGTGCCAGCAGCTTGGGACTTCTCTATGGCTACACCTTC.

This clonotype was found many times. This rearrangement joins TRBV5-1 to TRBJ2-2, with D perhaps matching TRBD1 (6 bases). V lost 4 bases to trimming and J lost 0 bases, with 16 bases between them. The CDR3 spans 17 residues. Germline-derived CDR1 and CDR2 are SGHRS and YFSETQ. The CDR3: CASSTPAGTTNTGELFF. CDR3 in DNA: TGCGCCAGCAGCACACCTGCCGGGACAACGAACACCGGGGAGCTGTTTTTT. Combining the CDR3 with reference TRBV5-1 and TRBJ2-2 gives the whole variable domain KAGVTQTPRYLIKTRGQQVTLSCSPISGHRSVSWYQQTPGQGLQFLFEYFSETQRNKGNFPGRFSGRQFSNSRSEMNVSTLELGDSALYLCASSTPAGTTNTGELFFGEGSRLTVL.

This clonotype was counted ten times or more. CDR3 loop: CASSLNPGQGSEAFF. Written as DNA, the CDR3 is TGTGCCAGCAGCCTAAACCCGGGACAGGGATCTGAAGCTTTCTTT. The chain joins TRBV7-3 to TRBJ1-1; TRBD1 matches 9 bases. In germline, CDR1 is SGHTA, CDR2 FQGTGA. The CDR3 covers 15 residues. V dropped 5 bases and J dropped 6; count of bases not matched to a gene: 10.

The table lists this clonotype with many counts. J is TRBJ2-7 and V is TRBV7-8; D is uncertain. The germline V gene encodes CDR1 SGHVS and CDR2 FQNEAQ. CDR3 length: 14 residues. V lost 2 bases and J 1 base, leaving 9 bases between the germline ends. CDR3 DNA sequence: TGTGCCAGCAGCTTATTCCGGACGTCCTACGAGCAGTACTTC. It yields the protein CASSLFRTSYEQYF. The variable domain in full, completed from reference TRBV7-8 and TRBJ2-7, reads GAGVSQSPRYKVAKRGQDVALRCDPISGHVSLFWYQQALGQGPEFLTYFQNEAQLDKSGLPSDRFFAERPEGSVSTLKIQRTQQEDSAVYLCASSLFRTSYEQYFGPGTRLTVT.

There are many counts of this clonotype. The rearrangement links TRBV6-6 to TRBJ1-1, with unresolved D. The CDR3 is made up of 12 amino acids. V was trimmed by 7 bases and J by 6 bases, leaving 12 bases between them. CDR1 is MNHNY, CDR2 SVGAGI, per germline (reference sequence). The CDR3 loop reads CASTHSGSEAFF. In DNA form, the CDR3 reads TGTGCCAGCACCCACAGTGGGTCTGAAGCTTTCTTT.

This clonotype was recorded at least ten times. The chain carries TRBV12-3 or TRBV12-4 and TRBJ1-2, with a tentative D call TRBD1 (6 bases). V lost 6 bases and J 6 bases, leaving 14 bases between the germline ends. The CDR3 covers 13 residues. The CDR3 bases are TGTGCCAGCAGAAGAACAGGGAAGGATGGCTACACCTTC. It translates to CASRRTGKDGYTF.

This clonotype came up many times. The V and J genes are TRBV19 and TRBJ2-3; no reliable D call. V lost 4 bases, J lost 5 bases, and 13 bases lay in between. The CDR3 totals 14 residues. Germline assignment: CDR1 LNHDA and CDR2 SQIVND (reference sequence). CDR3 region: CASSSGGPGDTQYF. The CDR3 DNA reads TGTGCCAGTAGTAGTGGTGGCCCCGGAGATACGCAGTATTTT.

In this sample, this clonotype turned up many times. Here the CDR3 reads CASSLIGEYNSPLHF. As DNA, the CDR3 is TGTGCCAGCAGTCTGATCGGGGAGTATAATTCACCCCTCCACTTT. This chain joins TRBV7-2 and TRBJ1-6, with unresolved D. This CDR3 comprises 15 residues. Deletions cut 6 bases from V and 4 bases from J, with 13 bases between. Germline V lookup: CDR1 SGHTA, CDR2 FQGNSA.

This clonotype has a count of ten or more. V usage is TRBV29-1 and J usage is TRBJ2-2; D may be TRBD2 (5 bases). The germline CDR1 and CDR2 sequences are SQVTM and ANQGSEA. CDR3 length: 13 amino acids. Between the trimmed V and J ends, which lost 4 bases and 1 base, there was a span of 7 bases. The DNA for the CDR3 is TGCAGCGTTGGAGAGGGGAACACCGGGGAGCTGTTTTTT. Residues: CSVGEGNTGELFF.

This clonotype was counted ten times or more. The V call is TRBV27, the J call TRBJ2-3; 9 bases are a match to TRBD1. Germline CDR1 is MNHEY and CDR2 is SMNVEV (reference sequence). The CDR3 totals 14 residues. V shed 6 bases and J 4 bases; nucleotides not matched to a gene: 5. CDR3 nucleotides: TGTGCCAGCAGGCCGGGACAGGGCCCAGATACGCAGTATTTT. Translated, it gives CASRPGQGPDTQYF.

There are a few counts of this clonotype. The chain links TRBV5-5 to TRBJ2-5; D may be TRBD1 (6 bases). The germline V gene has CDR1 SGHKS and CDR2 YYEKEE (reference sequence). V was cut by 3 bases and J by 2 bases, with 11 bases left in between. The CDR3 extends over 14 amino acids. CDR3 amino acids: CASSSTTGQETQYF. The CDR3 nucleotides are TGTGCCAGCAGCTCTACGACAGGACAAGAGACCCAGTACTTC.

The J gene is TRBJ1-1, the V gene TRBV27; D not resolved. Germline CDR1 and CDR2: MNHEY and SMNVEV (reference sequence). This CDR3 has 14 residues. V lost 3 bases and J lost 1, with 9 bases in between. CDR3 nucleotides: TGTGCCAGCAGTTTCTTGACACCGAACACTGAAGCTTTCTTT. Its translation is CASSFLTPNTEAFF.

This clonotype was seen ten or more times. This CDR3 reads CAISEPRPRVDAINYGYTF. CDR3 DNA: TGTGCCATCAGTGAGCCTAGGCCCCGGGTGGACGCAATTAACTATGGCTACACCTTC. The V and J genes are TRBV10-3 and TRBJ1-2; no clear D. The germline V gene has CDR1 ENHRY and CDR2 SYGVKD. Trimming shortened V by 2 bases and J by 1 base, and 23 bases separated the two germline ends. CDR3 length: 19 amino acids.

There are many counts of this clonotype. V and J are TRBV27 and TRBJ2-1; perhaps TRBD1 as D (6 bases). Germline CDR1 reads MNHEY; CDR2 reads SMNVEV (reference sequence). The CDR3 sequence is 13 residues long. V lost 2 bases and J lost 8, with 10 bases in between. The CDR3, as DNA: TGTGCCAGCAGTTTAAACAGGGCCGATGAGCAGTTCTTC. Translating it yields CASSLNRADEQFF.

This clonotype turned up a few times. The CDR3: CASQRTDTQYF. CDR3 sequence (DNA): TGTGCCAGCCAACGAACAGATACGCAGTATTTT. The chain recombines TRBV12-3 or TRBV12-4 with TRBJ2-3; D remains ambiguous. CDR3 length: 11 residues. V dropped 8 bases and J dropped 3 bases, with 6 bases sitting between them.

This clonotype came up many times. The V and J genes are TRBV28 and TRBJ1-2; D not certain. The CDR3 runs to 16 residues. Germline CDR1 MDHEN, CDR2 SYDVKM. Trimming shortened V by 1 base and J by 8 bases, and 20 bases separated the two germline ends. CDR3 in DNA: TGTGCCAGCAGTTTATTTAATCCGGGTCACGCCAGGGGCTACACCTTC. Its translation is CASSLFNPGHARGYTF.

As regards this clonotype: A read error may account for a junction end that differs from germline. This chain joins TRBV6-5 and TRBJ2-1, with D possibly TRBD1 on 6 matching bases. Germline V lookup: CDR1 MNHEY, CDR2 SVGAGI. The CDR3 has 14 amino acids. The CDR3 loop is CASSYSQGYNEQFF. The CDR3 nucleotides read TGTGCCAGCAGTTACTCGCAGGGGTACAATGAACAGTTCTTC.

At least ten counts were recorded for this clonotype. This sequence joins TRBV10-3 and TRBJ2-6; D is uncertain. V dropped 7 bases and J dropped 1 base, with 17 bases sitting between them. This CDR3 is built from 17 residues. Germline loops: CDR1 ENHRY, CDR2 SYGVKD. The CDR3 here is CAIKVDGTRSGANVLTF. CDR3 sequence (DNA): TGTGCCATCAAGGTCGACGGAACTCGATCTGGGGCCAACGTCCTGACTTTC.

The table lists this clonotype with many counts. This chain joins TRBV6-5 and TRBJ2-1, with 10 bases identical to TRBD2. Trimming took 0 bases from V and 9 from J; bases not matched to a gene: 8. The germline V gene encodes CDR1 MNHEY and CDR2 SVGAGI. This CDR3 region has 16 residues. The CDR3 DNA sequence: TGTGCCAGCAGTTACTCCGGGACTAGCGTGGACGCTGAGCAGTTCTTC. It codes for CASSYSGTSVDAEQFF.